This T cell receptor (beta chain) emerged from a study of shared clonotypes between healthy human individuals. The assay was immunoSEQ multiplex PCR, and TCRdb's table has in-frame clones only and misses some. Seen here are more than 1,200,000 clones, 98% observed once, and the top ten hold approximately 0.38%. The CDR3 spans 18 residues. The V gene's germline CDR1 is SGHRS and CDR2 YFSETQ. V was pared by 5 bases and J by 0 bases, with 22 bases between. This clone was seen more than once but under ten times. The sequence came from a man aged 30 to 45 in good health. This chain joins TRBV5-1 and TRBJ2-3; D may be TRBD1 (6 bases). The specimen sequenced was naive CD4+ T cells sorted from blood. Subset described: CD45RA+ positively selected. The CDR3: CASRSFGQLMSSTDTQYF. For the CDR3, the DNA is TGCGCCAGCAGGTCTTTTGGACAGCTAATGTCTAGCACAGATACGCAGTATTTT.